The 27 T cell receptor beta chains presented below share a single source sample, sequenced in a study of shared T cell receptors in the human thymus. Produced via immunoSEQ multiplex PCR; TCRdb's table is partial and in-frame only. The sample lists hundreds of thousands of clones, approximately 85% occurring once. These data also featured in a second study, about human thymus T cells.

The sequencing input was thymocytes. These receptors all come from a girl under three years old with a congenital heart defect.

This rearrangement joins TRBV11-3 to TRBJ1-5, with D tentatively TRBD1 (6 bases). Trimming took 5 bases from V and 4 from J, leaving 27 bases between them. The length of the CDR3 is 19 residues. Germline V lookup: CDR1 SGHNT, CDR2 YENEEA. The CDR3 sequence is CASSTQGNLSTGINQPQHF. The CDR3 coding sequence is TGTGCCAGCAGCACACAGGGCAACCTCTCTACGGGCATAAATCAGCCCCAGCATTTT.

This clone was found once. This sequence joins TRBV7-3 and TRBJ1-6, with 9 bases fitting TRBD1. There are 14 residues in the CDR3. Germline CDR1 reads SGHTA; CDR2 reads FQGTGA. J was trimmed by 10 bases and V by 0 bases; bases with no gene match: 1. This CDR3 reads CASSLTGQGSPLHF. The CDR3 region has the DNA TGTGCCAGCAGCTTAACGGGACAGGGATCACCCCTCCACTTT. Based on the CDR3 plus reference TRBV7-3 and TRBJ1-6, the full variable domain is GAGVSQTPSNKVTEKGKYVELRCDPISGHTALYWYRQSLGQGPEFLIYFQGTGAADDSGLPNDRFFAVRPEGSVSTLKIQRTERGDSAVYLCASSLTGQGSPLHFGNGTRLTVT.

The gene calls are TRBV5-1 and TRBJ2-7; maybe TRBD2 (5 bases). This CDR3 has 14 amino acids. Trimming took off 6 bases at V and 2 bases at J, with 15 bases between the two ends. From germline, CDR1 is SGHRS and CDR2 YFSETQ. The CDR3 sequence: CASTEFGVPYEQYF. DNA for the CDR3: TGCGCCAGCACAGAATTCGGGGTGCCCTACGAGCAGTACTTC. Together with reference TRBV5-1 and TRBJ2-7, the CDR3 gives the full variable domain: KAGVTQTPRYLIKTRGQQVTLSCSPISGHRSVSWYQQTPGQGLQFLFEYFSETQRNKGNFPGRFSGRQFSNSRSEMNVSTLELGDSALYLCASTEFGVPYEQYFGPGTRLTVT.

This CDR3 is CASSHFGSKWETQYF. The CDR3 coding sequence is TGTGCCAGCAGCCATTTCGGGAGTAAGTGGGAGACCCAGTACTTC. The chain couples TRBV7-9 to TRBJ2-5; weak D call: TRBD2 (6 bases). Germline lookup yields CDR1 SEHNR and CDR2 FQNEAQ (reference sequence). The CDR3 totals 15 residues. V lost 5 bases and J lost 5, with 18 bases in between.

On this clone: An end of the junction differs from the germline gene, which may be a read error. CDR3 in DNA: TGTGCCAGCATAACCCCCAATCAGGCCCAGCATTTT. As protein: CASITPNQAQHF. The V and J genes are TRBV28 and TRBJ1-5; D call uncertain. CDR3 size: 12 residues. Germline-derived CDR1 and CDR2 are MDHEN and SYDVKM.

The chain is built from TRBV27 and TRBJ1-2; no clear D gene. CDR1 is MNHEY, CDR2 SMNVEV, per germline (reference sequence). V was cut by 0 bases and J by 6 bases, with 14 bases left in between. This CDR3 has 15 amino acids. The DNA of the CDR3 is TGTGCCAGCAGTTTATCGGGAGTCACCCAGGATGGCTACACCTTC. Translating it yields CASSLSGVTQDGYTF.

The chain recombines TRBV27 with TRBJ1-1; D call uncertain. The CDR3 is 15 amino acids. V was shortened by 0 bases and J by 2 bases, with 10 bases between the two germline ends. CDR1 and CDR2 from the germline V gene are MNHEY and SMNVEV (reference sequence). CDR3 sequence (DNA): TGTGCCAGCAGTTTATCCACACCCTCTAACACTGAAGCTTTCTTT. Protein: CASSLSTPSNTEAFF.

This clone was detected only once. This rearrangement joins TRBV28 to TRBJ1-6; 7 bases are shared with TRBD1. The CDR3 has 17 residues. Per germline, CDR1 MDHEN and CDR2 SYDVKM. V dropped 7 bases and J dropped 0; count of bases not matched to a gene: 9. The CDR3 DNA sequence: TGTGCCAGCACAAATGACAGGGAGGTCTCCTATAATTCACCCCTCCACTTT. It is translated as CASTNDREVSYNSPLHF.

The chain uses TRBV6-1 and TRBJ1-6, with a weak D call TRBD1 (6 bases). V gave up 4 bases and J gave up 6 bases, with 16 bases separating them. The germline V gene encodes CDR1 MNHNS and CDR2 SASEGT. The CDR3 extends over 16 amino acids. The CDR3: CASSVYLTGTNSPLHF. CDR3 nucleotides: TGTGCCAGCAGTGTATACCTGACAGGTACTAATTCACCCCTCCACTTT.

The gene calls are TRBV9 and TRBJ1-6; no clear D gene. In germline, CDR1 is SGDLS, CDR2 YYNGEE. This CDR3 contains 15 residues. V was pared by 3 bases and J by 7 bases, with 14 bases between. The CDR3 sequence: CASSALGAANSPLHF. DNA of the CDR3: TGTGCCAGCAGCGCTTTAGGAGCCGCAAATTCACCCCTCCACTTT.

In its sample, this clone was seen a few times. The chain joins TRBV10-3 to TRBJ1-3, with unresolved D. CDR3 length: 14 residues. The V end was cut by 5 bases, the J end by 0 bases, with 8 bases between. Germline CDR1 ENHRY, CDR2 SYGVKD. The CDR3 is CAISPEVSGNTIYF. The CDR3 region has the DNA TGTGCCATCAGTCCGGAGGTCTCTGGAAACACCATATATTTT.

The rearrangement links TRBV25-1 to TRBJ2-2, with TRBD1 matching 10 bases. This CDR3 contains 17 residues. V shed 7 bases and J 5 bases; nucleotides not matched to a gene: 13. Germline-derived CDR1 and CDR2 are MGHDK and SYGVNS. CDR3 amino acids: CASTPNCGTGVTGELFF. The CDR3 coding sequence is TGTGCCAGCACACCTAACTGTGGGACAGGGGTAACCGGGGAGCTGTTTTTT.

The rearrangement links TRBV7-8 to TRBJ2-7; D is possibly TRBD1 (6 bases). Deletions cut 5 bases from V and 3 bases from J, with 14 bases between. There are 14 residues in the CDR3. The V gene's germline CDR1 is SGHVS and CDR2 FQNEAQ. CDR3 in DNA: TGTGCCAGCAGCCCCGTCCGGGACAACTACGAGCAGTACTTC. It is translated as CASSPVRDNYEQYF.

The chain uses TRBV5-1 and TRBJ2-1, with TRBD2 identical over 8 bases. This CDR3 contains 14 residues. Unmatched junction bases numbered 0, after V lost 0 bases and J lost 4 bases. Per the germline V gene, CDR1 is SGHRS and CDR2 is YFSETQ. As DNA, the CDR3 is TGCGCCAGCAGCTTGGGACTAGCGTACAATGAGCAGTTCTTC. Residues: CASSLGLAYNEQFF.

This clone has just one count. The chain joins TRBV19 to TRBJ1-1; possible D gene TRBD1, 5 bases. V lost 3 bases, J lost 3 bases, and 17 bases lay in between. CDR1 is LNHDA, CDR2 SQIVND, per germline (reference sequence). The CDR3 contains 16 residues. The CDR3 reads CASSMRQGDSYTEAFF. The CDR3 DNA sequence: TGTGCCAGTAGTATGCGGCAGGGTGACTCTTACACTGAAGCTTTCTTT. Drawing the rest from reference TRBV19 and TRBJ1-1, the complete variable domain is DGGITQSPKYLFRKEGQNVTLSCEQNLNHDAMYWYRQDPGQGLRLIYYSQIVNDFQKGDIAEGYSVSREKKESFPLTVTSAQKNPTAFYLCASSMRQGDSYTEAFFGQGTRLTVV.

V gene TRBV5-6 combines with J gene TRBJ2-7; 9 nucleotides align to TRBD2. Germline trimming cut 1 base from V and 4 bases from J; bases unmatched to any gene: 15. Per the germline V gene, CDR1 is SGHDT and CDR2 is YYEEEE. The CDR3 extends over 18 amino acids. This chain's CDR3 is CASSLRTSDWAGGYEQYF. CDR3 sequence (DNA): TGTGCCAGCAGCTTGCGGACTAGTGATTGGGCGGGGGGGTACGAGCAGTACTTC.

V is TRBV27 and J is TRBJ2-6; 9 nucleotides align to TRBD1. Losses at the gene ends were 0 bases for V and 3 bases for J; bases not matched to a gene: 15. The CDR3 loop spans 21 amino acids. Germline lookup yields CDR1 MNHEY and CDR2 SMNVEV (reference sequence). The DNA of the CDR3 is TGTGCCAGCAGTTTATCAAAAACCATACCCGACAGGGGGAGTGGGGCCAACGTCCTGACTTTC. It translates to CASSLSKTIPDRGSGANVLTF.

V usage is TRBV4-3 and J usage is TRBJ1-5, with 11 positions matching TRBD1. Germline trimming cut 1 base from V and 0 bases from J; bases unmatched to any gene: 8. The CDR3 extends over 19 amino acids. CDR1 is LGHNA, CDR2 YSLEER, per germline. The CDR3 DNA reads TGCGCCAGCAGCCAAGTCTCGGACAGGGGGCATCATAGCAATCAGCCCCAGCATTTT. Protein sequence: CASSQVSDRGHHSNQPQHF.

This clone showed up just a few times. The rearrangement uses TRBV5-1 and TRBJ1-2; D ambiguous. Germline CDR1 SGHRS, CDR2 YFSETQ. Trimming took off 0 bases at V and 1 base at J, with 19 bases between the two ends. The CDR3 loop spans 18 amino acids. The CDR3 bases are TGCGCCAGCAGCTTGGTCGGAGGAGCCCTTTCAATTAACTATGGCTACACCTTC. It translates to CASSLVGGALSINYGYTF.

The rearrangement joins TRBV5-4 to TRBJ1-2; TRBD1 matches 8 bases. V gave up 8 bases and J gave up 2 bases; unmatched junction bases: 11. The CDR3 runs to 15 residues. Per germline, CDR1 SGHNT and CDR2 YYREEE (reference sequence). CDR3: CASKLQGARNYGYTF. The DNA of the CDR3 is TGTGCCAGTAAACTTCAGGGGGCGAGGAACTATGGCTACACCTTC.

The CDR3 is CAIDSPSSYNSPLHF. Written as DNA, the CDR3 is TGTGCCATAGACTCTCCGAGCTCCTATAATTCACCCCTCCACTTT. The genes are TRBV6-1 and TRBJ1-6; D call uncertain. The V end was cut by 10 bases, the J end by 0 bases, with 13 bases between. The CDR3 has 15 amino acids. Germline CDR1 reads MNHNS; CDR2 reads SASEGT.

The chain joins TRBV28 to TRBJ2-5, with a weak D call TRBD2 (7 bases). Trimming shortened V by 6 bases and J by 0 bases, and 17 bases separated the two germline ends. The length of the CDR3 is 16 residues. Germline V CDR1 and CDR2: MDHEN, SYDVKM. The CDR3 reads CASSQEGGGYQETQYF. For the CDR3, the DNA is TGTGCCAGCAGCCAAGAGGGAGGGGGGTACCAAGAGACCCAGTACTTC.

This chain connects TRBV14 to TRBJ1-2; 7 nucleotides line up with TRBD1. The germline V gene encodes CDR1 SGHDN and CDR2 FVKESK. The CDR3 is 16 residues long. V shed 3 bases, J shed 3 bases, and the junction held 10 bases outside the gene matches. This chain's CDR3 is CASSQTKKGQYYGYTF. CDR3 nucleotides: TGTGCCAGCAGCCAGACGAAGAAGGGACAGTACTATGGCTACACCTTC.

This clone was seen just once. One end of the junction is discordant with germline, which a read error may explain. The same CDR3 also results from other DNA sequences found in this sample. The rearrangement joins TRBV28 to TRBJ1-5; D perhaps matches TRBD1 (6 bases). This CDR3 is built from 17 residues. The germline V gene encodes CDR1 MDHEN and CDR2 SYDVKM. CDR3 in amino acids: CASSFRDDPGEGQPQHF. The CDR3 DNA reads TGTGCCAGCAGTTTCCGAGACGACCCAGGGGAAGGACAGCCCCAGCATTTC.

J is TRBJ1-2 and V is TRBV28; unclear D gene. CDR3 length equals 12 residues. Trimming pared 9 bases from V and 2 bases from J, leaving 10 bases between. Germline CDR1 reads MDHEN; CDR2 reads SYDVKM. The chain's CDR3 is CASLRRNYGYTF. The CDR3 coding sequence is TGTGCCAGTTTAAGGAGGAACTATGGCTACACCTTC.

The chain carries TRBV27 and TRBJ1-1; no reliable D call. Germline CDR1 reads MNHEY; CDR2 reads SMNVEV (reference sequence). Trimming took 1 base from V and 4 from J, leaving 7 bases between them. The CDR3 spans 13 residues. The CDR3 region is CASSLFGGTEAFF. The DNA of the CDR3 is TGTGCCAGCAGTTTATTCGGAGGCACTGAAGCTTTCTTT.

V usage is TRBV2 and J usage is TRBJ1-2; 7 nucleotides align to TRBD1. V trimming: 7 bases; J trimming: 3 bases; junction bases outside the gene matches: 5. The CDR3 spans 13 residues. Germline assignment: CDR1 SNHLY and CDR2 FYNNEI. The DNA of the CDR3 is TGTGCCAGCATGGTCACAGGGGACTATGGCTACACCTTC. Translated, it gives CASMVTGDYGYTF.